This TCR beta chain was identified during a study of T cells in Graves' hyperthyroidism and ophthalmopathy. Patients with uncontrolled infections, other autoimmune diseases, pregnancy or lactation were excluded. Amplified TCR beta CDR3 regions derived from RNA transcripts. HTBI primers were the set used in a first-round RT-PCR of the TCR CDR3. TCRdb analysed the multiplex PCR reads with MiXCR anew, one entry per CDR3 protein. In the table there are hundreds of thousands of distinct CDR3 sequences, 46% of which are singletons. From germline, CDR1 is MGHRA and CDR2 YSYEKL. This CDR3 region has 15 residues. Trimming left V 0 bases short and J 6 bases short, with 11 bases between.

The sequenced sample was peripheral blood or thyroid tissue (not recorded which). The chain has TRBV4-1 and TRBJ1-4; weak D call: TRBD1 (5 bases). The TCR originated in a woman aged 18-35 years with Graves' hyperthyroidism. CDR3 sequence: CASSQDDQQDEKLFF. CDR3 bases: TGCGCCAGCAGCCAAGATGATCAACAGGATGAAAAACTGTTTTTT.